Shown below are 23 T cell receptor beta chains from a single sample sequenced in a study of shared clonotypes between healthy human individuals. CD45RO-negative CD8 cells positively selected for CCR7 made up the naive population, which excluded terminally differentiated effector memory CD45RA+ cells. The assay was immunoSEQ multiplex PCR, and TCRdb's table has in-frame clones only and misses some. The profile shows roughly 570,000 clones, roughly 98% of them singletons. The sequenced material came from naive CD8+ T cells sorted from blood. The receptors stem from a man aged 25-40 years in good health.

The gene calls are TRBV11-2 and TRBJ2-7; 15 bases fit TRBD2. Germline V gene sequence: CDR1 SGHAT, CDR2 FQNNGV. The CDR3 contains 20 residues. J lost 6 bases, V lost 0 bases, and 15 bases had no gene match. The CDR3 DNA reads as TGTGCCAGCAGCTTAGACGGACTAGCGGGAGGGCCTCACATCCTAGCCGAGCAGTACTTC. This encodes CASSLDGLAGGPHILAEQYF.

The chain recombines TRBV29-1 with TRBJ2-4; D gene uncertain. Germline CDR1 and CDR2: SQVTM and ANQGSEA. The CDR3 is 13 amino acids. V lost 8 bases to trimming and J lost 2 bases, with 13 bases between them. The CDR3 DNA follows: TGCAGCATATGGGTGGTTCCCAAAAACATTCAGTACTTC. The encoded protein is CSIWVVPKNIQYF.

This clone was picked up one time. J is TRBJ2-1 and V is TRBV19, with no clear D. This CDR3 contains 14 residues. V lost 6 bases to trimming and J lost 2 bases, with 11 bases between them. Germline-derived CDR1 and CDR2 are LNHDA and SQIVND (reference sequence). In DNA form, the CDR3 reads TGTGCCAGTAGCCCTCCTCCGCCCTACAATGAGCAGTTCTTC. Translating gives CASSPPPPYNEQFF.

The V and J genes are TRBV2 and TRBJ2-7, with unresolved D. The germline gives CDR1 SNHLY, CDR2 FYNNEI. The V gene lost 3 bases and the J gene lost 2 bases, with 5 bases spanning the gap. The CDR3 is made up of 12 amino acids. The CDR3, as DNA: TGTGCCAGCAGTGATGACCCCTACGAGCAGTACTTC. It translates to CASSDDPYEQYF. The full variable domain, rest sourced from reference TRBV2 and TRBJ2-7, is EPEVTQTPSHQVTQMGQEVILRCVPISNHLYFYWYRQILGQKVEFLVSFYNNEISEKSEIFDDQFSVERPDGSNFTLKIRSTKLEDSAMYFCASSDDPYEQYFGPGTRLTVT.

The DNA of the CDR3 is TGTGCCAGCAGCCTAGGACAGGGATTCCTATATGGCTACACCTTC. Protein product: CASSLGQGFLYGYTF. This rearrangement joins TRBV7-8 to TRBJ1-2; 8 bases map to TRBD1. This CDR3 has 15 residues. Germline CDR1 reads SGHVS; CDR2 reads FQNEAQ. V dropped 5 bases and J dropped 5; count of bases not matched to a gene: 10.

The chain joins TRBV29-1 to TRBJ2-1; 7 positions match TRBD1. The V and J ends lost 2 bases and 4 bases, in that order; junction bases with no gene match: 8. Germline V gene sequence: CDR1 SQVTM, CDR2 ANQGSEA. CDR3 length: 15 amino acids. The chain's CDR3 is CSVEKTGSGYNEQFF. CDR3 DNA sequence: TGCAGCGTTGAAAAGACAGGGTCCGGATACAATGAGCAGTTCTTC.

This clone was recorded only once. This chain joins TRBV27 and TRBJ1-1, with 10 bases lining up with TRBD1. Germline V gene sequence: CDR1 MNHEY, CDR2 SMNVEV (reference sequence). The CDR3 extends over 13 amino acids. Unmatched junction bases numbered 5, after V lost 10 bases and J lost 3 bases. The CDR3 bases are TGTGCCACCGGGGACAGGGGTTACACTGAAGCTTTCTTT. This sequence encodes CATGDRGYTEAFF.

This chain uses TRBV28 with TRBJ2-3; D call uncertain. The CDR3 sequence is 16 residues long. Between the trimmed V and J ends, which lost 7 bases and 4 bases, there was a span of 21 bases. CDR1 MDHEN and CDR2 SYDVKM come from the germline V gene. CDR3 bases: TGTGCCAGCACCCCGCCCTTACTTGACGGGTCAGATACGCAGTATTTT. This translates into CASTPPLLDGSDTQYF.

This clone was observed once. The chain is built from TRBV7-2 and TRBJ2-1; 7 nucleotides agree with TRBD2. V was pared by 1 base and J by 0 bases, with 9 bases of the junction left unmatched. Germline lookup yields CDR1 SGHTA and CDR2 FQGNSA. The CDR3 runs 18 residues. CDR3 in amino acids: CASSLGVVRGSSYNEQFF. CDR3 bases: TGTGCCAGCAGCTTAGGTGTAGTGCGGGGGAGCTCCTACAATGAGCAGTTCTTC.

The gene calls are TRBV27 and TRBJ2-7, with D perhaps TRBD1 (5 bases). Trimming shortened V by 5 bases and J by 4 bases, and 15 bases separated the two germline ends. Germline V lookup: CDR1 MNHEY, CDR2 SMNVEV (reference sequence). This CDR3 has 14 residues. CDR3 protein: CASSRGSLVYEQYF. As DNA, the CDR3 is TGTGCCAGCAGTAGGGGATCACTCGTGTACGAGCAGTACTTC.

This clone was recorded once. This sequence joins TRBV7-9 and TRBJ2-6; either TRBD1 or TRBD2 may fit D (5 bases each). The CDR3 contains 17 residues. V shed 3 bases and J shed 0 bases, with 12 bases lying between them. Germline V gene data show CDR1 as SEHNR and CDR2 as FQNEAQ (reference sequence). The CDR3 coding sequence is TGTGCCAGCAGCTTGGGCAGGGCGGGCTCTGGGGCCAACGTCCTGACTTTC. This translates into CASSLGRAGSGANVLTF.

In DNA, the CDR3 is TGTGCCAGCAGCTCCCTAGGAGATACGCAGTATTTT. It is translated as CASSSLGDTQYF. This chain joins TRBV7-8 and TRBJ2-3; D gene ambiguous. The CDR3 has 12 amino acids. CDR1 SGHVS and CDR2 FQNEAQ come from the germline V gene. The V end was cut by 4 bases, the J end by 5 bases, with 7 bases between.

The CDR3 DNA reads TGTGCCAGCAGCCCGACAGGGGGCGAAAACATTCAGTACTTC. This translates into CASSPTGGENIQYF. The chain is built from TRBV13 and TRBJ2-4; 10 positions agree with TRBD1. The CDR3 runs 14 residues. V shed 5 bases, J shed 5 bases, and the junction held 3 bases outside the gene matches. CDR1 PRHDT and CDR2 FYEKMQ come from the germline V gene (reference sequence). Using reference TRBV13 and TRBJ2-4 for the parts outside the CDR3, the full variable domain is AAGVIQSPRHLIKEKRETATLKCYPIPRHDTVYWYQQGPGQDPQFLISFYEKMQSDKGSIPDRFSAQQFSDYHSELNMSSLELGDSALYFCASSPTGGENIQYFGAGTRLSVL.

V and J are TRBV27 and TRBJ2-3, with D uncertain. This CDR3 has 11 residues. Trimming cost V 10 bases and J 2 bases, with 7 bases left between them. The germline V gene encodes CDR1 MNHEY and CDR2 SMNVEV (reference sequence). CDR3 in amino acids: CAIHTTDTQYF. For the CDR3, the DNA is TGTGCCATCCACACCACAGATACGCAGTATTTT.

The CDR3 DNA sequence: TGTGCCAGCAGCTCCAGACTAACAGGGGGCCGTACTGAAGCTTTCTTT. As protein: CASSSRLTGGRTEAFF. V gene TRBV7-9 combines with J gene TRBJ1-1; TRBD1 matches 9 bases. This CDR3 comprises 16 residues. V was clipped by 4 bases and J by 5 bases; unmatched bases: 11. The germline CDR1 and CDR2 sequences are SEHNR and FQNEAQ (reference sequence).

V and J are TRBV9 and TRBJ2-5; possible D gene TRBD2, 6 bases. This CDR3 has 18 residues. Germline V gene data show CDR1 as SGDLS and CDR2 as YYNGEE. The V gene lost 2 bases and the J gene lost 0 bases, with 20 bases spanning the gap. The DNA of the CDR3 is TGTGCCAGCAGCGTGACAGCACTCGGGGGTGGGTACCAAGAGACCCAGTACTTC. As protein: CASSVTALGGGYQETQYF.

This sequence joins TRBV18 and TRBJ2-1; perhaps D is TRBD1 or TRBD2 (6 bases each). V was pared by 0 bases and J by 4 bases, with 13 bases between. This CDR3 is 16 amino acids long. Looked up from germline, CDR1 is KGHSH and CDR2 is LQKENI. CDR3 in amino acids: CASSPPEGHQYNEQFF. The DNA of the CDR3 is TGTGCCAGCTCACCACCGGAGGGACATCAATACAATGAGCAGTTCTTC.

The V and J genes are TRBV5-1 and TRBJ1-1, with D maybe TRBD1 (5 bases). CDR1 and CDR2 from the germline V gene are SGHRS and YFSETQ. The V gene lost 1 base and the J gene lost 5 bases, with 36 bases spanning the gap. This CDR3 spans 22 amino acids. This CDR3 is CASSLSWDAGRKGARVTTEAFF. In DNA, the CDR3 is TGCGCCAGCAGCTTGTCTTGGGATGCAGGTAGGAAAGGGGCGCGGGTGACGACTGAAGCTTTCTTT.

CDR3 bases: TGTGCCAGCAGCTTAGCCCCTGGACTAGCGGGTAGCTACGAGCAGTACTTC. Protein product: CASSLAPGLAGSYEQYF. This chain joins TRBV11-2 and TRBJ2-7; 11 nucleotides match TRBD2. After removal of 1 base from V and 3 bases from J, the junction contained 8 bases not matched to a gene. CDR1 SGHAT and CDR2 FQNNGV come from the germline V gene. The CDR3 spans 17 residues.

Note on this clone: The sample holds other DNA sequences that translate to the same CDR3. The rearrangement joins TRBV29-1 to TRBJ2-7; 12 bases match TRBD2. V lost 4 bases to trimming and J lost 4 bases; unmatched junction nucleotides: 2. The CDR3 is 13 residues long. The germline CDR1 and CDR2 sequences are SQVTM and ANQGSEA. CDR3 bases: TGCAGCGTTGTTCTAGCGGGAGGGTACGAGCAGTACTTC. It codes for CSVVLAGGYEQYF.

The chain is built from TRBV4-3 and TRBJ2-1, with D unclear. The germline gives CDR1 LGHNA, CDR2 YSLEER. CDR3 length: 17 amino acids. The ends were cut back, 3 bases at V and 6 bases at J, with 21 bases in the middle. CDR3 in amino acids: CASSQAFWLSRTNEQFF. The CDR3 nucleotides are TGCGCCAGCAGCCAGGCCTTTTGGTTAAGCAGGACCAATGAGCAGTTCTTC.

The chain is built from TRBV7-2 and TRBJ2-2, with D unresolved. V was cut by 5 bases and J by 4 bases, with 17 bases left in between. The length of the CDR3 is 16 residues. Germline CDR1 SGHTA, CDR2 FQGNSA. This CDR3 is CASSRSPIGSTGELFF. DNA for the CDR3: TGTGCCAGCAGCCGTTCTCCGATCGGGTCCACCGGGGAGCTGTTTTTT.

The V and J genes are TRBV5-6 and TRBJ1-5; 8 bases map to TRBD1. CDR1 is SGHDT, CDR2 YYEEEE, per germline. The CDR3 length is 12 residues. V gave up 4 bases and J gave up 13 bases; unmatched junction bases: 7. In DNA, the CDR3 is TGTGCCAGCAGCGGGGGGACAGGACCACAGCATTTT. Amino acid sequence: CASSGGTGPQHF. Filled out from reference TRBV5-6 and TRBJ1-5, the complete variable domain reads DAGVTQSPTHLIKTRGQQVTLRCSPKSGHDTVSWYQQALGQGPQFIFQYYEEEERQRGNFPDRFSGHQFPNYSSELNVNALLLGDSALYLCASSGGTGPQHFGDGTRLSIL.